This T cell receptor (beta chain) was sequenced during a study of regulatory T cells in long-lasting Graves disease (dated by TCRdb to about 2021). With regard to the full study: Patients with newly diagnosed Graves' disease had been on antithyroid drugs for under 3 months. Peripheral blood TCR sequencing and RNA sequencing compared persistent Graves' disease patients with newly diagnosed Graves' disease patients. The study took place in China and was registered as a clinical trial. A total of 35 or so samples underwent TCR sequencing: about 13 from persistent and about 20 from newly diagnosed Graves' disease patients. Overall study results and their limits: The study examined only peripheral blood because the primary lesion, thyroid tissue, could not be accessed. More public clonotypes were shared among persistent patients (under 3,000) than among newly diagnosed patients (roughly 960). Sequencing and analysis were limited to the TCR beta chain. As a limitation, the authors acknowledged that the small sample size may reduce accuracy. Compared with newly diagnosed patients, patients with persistent Graves' disease had lower TCR Shannon entropy and fewer highly expanded clones, which suggests clonal expansion. TRBV28, TRBJ1-2 and TRBJ2-5 were preferentially used in persistent disease, while TRBV20-1 and TRBJ2-1 were favored in newly diagnosed disease.

V is reduced by 6 bases and J by 6 bases, leaving a spacing of 20 bases between them. The CDR3 has 15 amino acids, counting the end cysteine and phenylalanine. Here the CDR3 DNA is all that survives: 45 bases in frame from base 1. Taken from the germline V gene (reference sequence), the CDR1 and CDR2 loops are DFQATT and SNEGSKA. The sample's time point, from its label and the paper: newly diagnosed GD, antithyroid drugs for less than 3 months. For both TCR sequencing and RNA sequencing, RNA was extracted from PBMCs in TRIzol. The diagnosis of Graves' disease followed American Thyroid Association guidelines. Patients were recruited from an endocrinology department in Xi'an, China. From each patient, approximately 10 milliliters of peripheral blood was collected into an EDTA anticoagulant tube. Ficoll Paque Plus density gradient separation was used to isolate PBMCs, and no further T cell sorting was performed. An Agilent 2100 Bioanalyzer and agarose gel were used to check RNA quality, while a NanoDrop 2000 measured RNA concentration.

A remark on this clonotype: What this receptor recognizes is not known. Base qualities are not recorded, but no much larger clone differs from it by a single base.

The library was built by means of multiplex PCR. Sequencing was carried out with an Illumina HiSeq 4000. TCR beta libraries were built with iRepertoire HTBI primers and Arm-PCR amplification of CDR3 regions. PCR products were gel purified before sequencing. The original pipeline was this. Across samples, fewer than 70 TRBV and 15 or so TRBJ segments were identified and used for gene usage analysis of CDR3 amino acid clonotypes. COPE and FqMerger were used to merge filtered high-quality paired reads into contigs. BLAST was used to align contigs to the IMGT TRBV, TRBD and TRBJ reference genes, and CDR3 was defined following IMGT. Any clonotype with a frequency above 0.1% was counted as a highly expanded clone. Repertoire diversity was measured by Shannon entropy, and V-J evenness by the Gini coefficient. Public clonotypes were defined as clonotypes shared by more than one individual. TCRdb trimmed the raw reads at Q25, called clones with MiXCR and kept productive beta chains. Entries that share a CDR3 protein sequence are merged under the most common genes and DNA. For this entry, the V and J calls and clone size follow TCRdb and not the study's own pipeline. This sample is represented by around 500,000 distinct CDR3 sequences; approximately 12% of them were singletons. The ten largest clones represent roughly a tenth of the sample.

This sample also appeared in a second study, on T cells in Graves' hyperthyroidism and ophthalmopathy. The second source states: Graves' hyperthyroidism was defined as stable when no progression to ophthalmopathy occurred over 18 months of follow-up. Hyperthyroidism patients were aged 18 to 65 years and newly diagnosed, with disease duration of less than 2 months. Any patient with an uncontrolled infection, another autoimmune disease, pregnancy or lactation was excluded. Clinical symptoms, serum thyroxine and TRAb, thyroid ultrasound, and orbital computed tomography formed the basis for the diagnoses. For the first round of RT-PCR on the TCR CDR3, the HTBI primer set was used together with the Qiagen OneStep RT-PCR kit. Most expanded thyroid clonotypes (frequency above 0.001) were also detected in blood, suggesting blood repertoires may reflect thyroid immune responses. A 13 V-J signature model separated ophthalmopathy from stable hyperthyroidism, with around 88% sensitivity and 81.08% specificity in cross-validation and 80%/75% in testing. During validation, the model predicted progression to ophthalmopathy a median of approximately six months ahead of onset, with just under 71% sensitivity and more than 72% specificity. To identify distinguishing TCR V-J signatures, a discovery cohort of 95 to 100 patients was used, comprising under 45 with Graves' ophthalmopathy and approximately 57 with stable Graves' hyperthyroidism. Prospective prediction of ophthalmopathy was tested in an independent validation cohort consisting of under 20 hyperthyroidism patients and 15 to 17 patients who later progressed to ophthalmopathy. For training and testing, the 100 or so patients in the discovery cohort were randomly divided in a 7:3 ratio. Thyroid tissue and blood T-cell repertoires from six Graves' hyperthyroidism patients were also compared in the study. After sampling, hyperthyroidism patients received methimazole starting at 30 mg daily, and ophthalmopathy patients received high-dose intravenous methylprednisolone. A second multiplex PCR round built the libraries, followed by size selection and purification. The libraries were sequenced on an Illumina HiSeq2000 using paired-end 100 bp reads. SOAPnuke was used to process the raw data, with reads discarded if the reads contained adapters or uncalled bases, had a mean Phred below 15, or lacked an exact constant-primer or identifier match. COPE v1.2.5 was used to merge the high-quality paired reads, and each unique nucleotide sequence was defined as a clonotype. MiTCR v1.1 was used to align the clonotypes against IMGT TRBV, TRBD and TRBJ reference segments. Analysis was restricted to V-J combinations with a frequency above 0.0001, which covered roughly 99% of repertoires. The TCS score was defined as the ratio of F50 (clonal expansion) to E x V (chaos), calculated using BLOSUM62-based TCRdist between CDR3 peptides within each V-J. Welch's t-statistics and random forest reduced fewer than 600 V-J features to 10 to 15, which were used in a naive Bayes classifier (R e1071). No statistical method was used to set the sample size in advance, and investigators knew the group allocation. TCR Vbeta CDR3 sequencing of 140 or so peripheral blood samples (under 45 ophthalmopathy, 70 to 85 hyperthyroidism and 17 progressor patients) is reported in the paper.

The chain is encoded by TRBV20-1 joined to TRBJ1-4; the D segment could be TRBD1, given 5 matching bases. The specimen was peripheral blood mononuclear cells (PBMCs), collected at new diagnosis, from a patient treated with antithyroid drugs. This receptor was taken from a man aged 25-45 years with Graves disease. Donor details come from another sample of the same person, matched by shared clones. The CDR3 region has the sequence CSAPPRDSGDEKLFF. The nucleotides read TGCAGTGCCCCGCCCAGGGACTCAGGAGATGAAAAACTGTTTTTT.